The clone carrying this T cell receptor beta chain came up a few times. Germline assignment: CDR1 SGHTS and CDR2 YDEGEE. V shed 2 bases and J 5 bases; nucleotides not matched to a gene: 4. The CDR3 consists of 14 residues. TCRdb ran MiXCR on the 5' RACE reads and lists one entry per CDR3 protein. This sample yields fewer than 250,000 distinct CDR3 sequences, of which 6% to 8.5% are seen a single time; about 5.8% belongs to the top ten. The data were taken from a study of identical twins. The sample was also linked to a second study, of yellow fever vaccine responses in identical twins.

The material sequenced was CD8+ T cells sorted from blood. The V gene is TRBV5-8, the J gene TRBJ2-1; the match to TRBD2 covers 7 bases. The receptor's source is a woman younger than 35 in good health. The CDR3 here is CASSLSGKDNEQFF. The CDR3 DNA is TGTGCCAGCAGCTTAAGCGGGAAGGACAATGAGCAGTTCTTC.